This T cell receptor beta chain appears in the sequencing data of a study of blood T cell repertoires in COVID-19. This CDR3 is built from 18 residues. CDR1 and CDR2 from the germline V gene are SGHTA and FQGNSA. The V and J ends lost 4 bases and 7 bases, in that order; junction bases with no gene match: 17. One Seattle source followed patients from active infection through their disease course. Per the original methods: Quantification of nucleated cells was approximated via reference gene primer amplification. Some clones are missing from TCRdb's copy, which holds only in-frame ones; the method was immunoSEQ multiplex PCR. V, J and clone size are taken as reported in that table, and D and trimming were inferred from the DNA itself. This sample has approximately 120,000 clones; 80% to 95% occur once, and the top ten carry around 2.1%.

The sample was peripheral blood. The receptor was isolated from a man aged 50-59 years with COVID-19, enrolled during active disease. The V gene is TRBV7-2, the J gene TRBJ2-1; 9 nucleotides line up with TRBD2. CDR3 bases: TGTGCCAGCAGCTCAGACCTAGCGGGGTTCGTGTACGGGAATGAGCAGTTCTTC. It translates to CASSSDLAGFVYGNEQFF.